This T cell receptor (beta chain) was documented in a study of CD8+ T cells in alopecia areata. Study conclusions and caveats: One nonresponder makes the tie between baseline CD8+ expansion and response uncertain.

On this clone itself: The target antigen is unknown.

Regarding treatment: oral pan-JAK inhibitor, 5-10 mg twice daily. Individuals with alopecia areata gave both lesional scalp punch biopsies and peripheral blood for collection. The authors extracted RNA and reverse transcribed it into cDNA as the sequencing template. The repertoire was sequenced with immunoSEQ multiplex PCR; TCRdb's copy has only in-frame clones and lacks some. Here the sample spans around 190,000 clones, 64% being singletons. The CDR3 is 14 residues long. Trimming left V 1 base short and J 4 bases short, with 9 bases between. Germline V lookup: CDR1 SGHNT, CDR2 YENEEA. The sequences come from CD4+ T cells sorted from blood, collected at week 4, from a patient treated with tofacitinib. This sequence originates from a human donor with alopecia areata. This chain joins TRBV11-3 and TRBJ2-3; D unclear. The CDR3 spells CASSLAGVPDTQYF. The CDR3 nucleotides are TGTGCCAGCAGCTTAGCGGGTGTCCCAGATACGCAGTATTTT.